These 17 T cell receptor beta chains originate from one sample sequenced in a study of T cell repertoires in cytomegalovirus infection. Their antigens remain unidentified. TCRdb re-called the reads with MiXCR, one entry per CDR3 protein. The sample consists of about 400,000 distinct CDR3 sequences, about 35% of them appearing once. The sample was cultured PBMCs, taken from culture after CMV antigen stimulation. These receptors were obtained from a human donor in good health (CMV status not recorded). Some clones in this sample may be carry-over from other donors' samples.

This clonotype has only a few counts. The rearrangement links TRBV7-2 to TRBJ2-2; 7 bases fit TRBD2. CDR1 is SGHTA, CDR2 FQGNSA, per germline. The junction had 6 bases not matched to a gene; V was cut back by 5 bases and J by 6 bases. This CDR3 contains 14 residues. CDR3: CASSTRGFPGELFF. CDR3 bases: TGTGCCAGCAGCACGCGGGGGTTCCCCGGGGAGCTGTTTTTT.

The chain is built from TRBV7-8 and TRBJ1-4, with 12 bases lining up with TRBD1. The ends lost 5 bases at V and 8 bases at J; junction bases unmatched: 12. Germline lookup yields CDR1 SGHVS and CDR2 FQNEAQ. The length of the CDR3 is 17 residues. The CDR3 nucleotides read TGTGCCAGCAGCGTCCGGGACAGGGGGCGCGGGGACGAAAAACTGTTTTTT. As protein: CASSVRDRGRGDEKLFF.

The chain combines TRBV19 with TRBJ2-6, with D unresolved. Trimming cost V 5 bases and J 0 bases, with 5 bases left between them. There are 14 residues in the CDR3. Germline V gene data show CDR1 as LNHDA and CDR2 as SQIVND (reference sequence). CDR3 in DNA: TGTGCCAGTAGTCAGATCTCTGGGGCCAACGTCCTGACTTTC. Translating gives CASSQISGANVLTF. Combining the CDR3 with reference TRBV19 and TRBJ2-6 gives the whole variable domain DGGITQSPKYLFRKEGQNVTLSCEQNLNHDAMYWYRQDPGQGLRLIYYSQIVNDFQKGDIAEGYSVSREKKESFPLTVTSAQKNPTAFYLCASSQISGANVLTFGAGSRLTVL.

The chain has TRBV2 and TRBJ2-5, with 7 bases lining up with TRBD2. V trimming: 4 bases; J trimming: 2 bases; junction bases outside the gene matches: 7. The CDR3 contains 15 residues. Germline CDR1 is SNHLY and CDR2 is FYNNEI. The CDR3 nucleotides read TGTGCCAGCAGTGGTCTCCTAGCGGAGCAAGAGACCCAGTACTTC. It translates to CASSGLLAEQETQYF. Supplemented by reference TRBV2 and TRBJ2-5, the full variable domain reads EPEVTQTPSHQVTQMGQEVILRCVPISNHLYFYWYRQILGQKVEFLVSFYNNEISEKSEIFDDQFSVERPDGSNFTLKIRSTKLEDSAMYFCASSGLLAEQETQYFGPGTRLLVL.

This clonotype has a handful of counts. An end of the junction does not agree with germline; a read error may underlie this. The chain carries TRBV7-2 and TRBJ2-7, with TRBD2 matching 11 bases. The CDR3 totals 13 residues. Germline CDR1 SGHTA, CDR2 FQGNSA. CDR3 in amino acids: CASSLARASGRMF. The CDR3 coding sequence is TGTGCCAGCAGCTTAGCAAGGGCTAGCGGGAGGATGTTC.

This clonotype turned up a few times. The gene calls are TRBV4-1 and TRBJ2-1; tentative D call: TRBD2 (6 bases). This CDR3 is 17 amino acids long. The V end was cut by 0 bases, the J end by 0 bases, with 12 bases between. Germline CDR1 MGHRA, CDR2 YSYEKL. The CDR3 sequence: CASSQDKFGSSYNEQFF. CDR3 sequence (DNA): TGCGCCAGCAGCCAAGATAAGTTCGGGAGCTCCTACAATGAGCAGTTCTTC.

This rearrangement joins TRBV6-6 to TRBJ2-1; TRBD2 matches 9 bases. V trimming: 7 bases; J trimming: 4 bases; junction bases outside the gene matches: 5. The CDR3 spans 14 residues. Germline CDR1 reads MNHNY; CDR2 reads SVGAGI (reference sequence). The CDR3 region is CASIGAGGYNEQFF. CDR3 DNA: TGTGCCAGCATTGGAGCGGGAGGTTACAATGAGCAGTTCTTC.

As for this clonotype: One end of the junction varies from germline; a read error may be responsible. This chain links TRBV7-7 with TRBJ2-2; D is possibly TRBD1 (6 bases). Germline assignment: CDR1 SSHAT and CDR2 FNYEAQ (reference sequence). The length of the CDR3 is 15 residues. CDR3 region: CASSASTGNTGELFF. The DNA of the CDR3 is TGTGCTAGCAGCGCATCGACAGGGAACACCGGGGAGCTGTTTTTT. Looking up the rest from reference TRBV7-7 and TRBJ2-2 gives the full variable domain: GAGVSQSPRYKVTKRGQDVTLRCDPISSHATLYWYQQALGQGPEFLTYFNYEAQPDKSGLPSDRFSAERPEGSISTLTIQRTEQRDSAMYRCASSASTGNTGELFFGEGSRLTVL.

This clonotype was seen more than once but under ten times. The chain carries TRBV24-1 and TRBJ2-1; the match to TRBD1 covers 10 bases. Per germline, CDR1 KGHDR and CDR2 SFDVKD. This CDR3 is 19 amino acids long. After removal of 4 bases from V and 0 bases from J, the junction contained 11 bases not matched to a gene. The CDR3 loop reads CATSDPGTGVRSSYNEQFF. CDR3 in DNA: TGTGCCACCAGTGACCCCGGGACAGGGGTTAGGAGCTCCTACAATGAGCAGTTCTTC.

This clonotype was observed a few times. The V call is TRBV11-3, the J call TRBJ2-1; 9 bases agree with TRBD2. V was pared by 5 bases and J by 13 bases, with 9 bases of the junction left unmatched. The CDR3 runs 13 residues. Germline CDR1 SGHNT, CDR2 YENEEA. The DNA of the CDR3 is TGTGCCAGCAGCATTCGAGCGGGAGGTGATCAGTTCTTC. Amino acids: CASSIRAGGDQFF.

This clonotype has only a few counts. The V gene is TRBV7-2, the J gene TRBJ2-1, with 7 bases fitting TRBD2. CDR3 length: 16 residues. V shed 0 bases, J shed 2 bases, and the junction held 4 bases outside the gene matches. Per germline, CDR1 SGHTA and CDR2 FQGNSA. CDR3: CASSLAGAGTYNEQFF. The CDR3 DNA sequence: TGTGCCAGCAGCTTAGCGGGAGCGGGAACCTACAATGAGCAGTTCTTC.

A few counts support this clonotype. The rearrangement uses TRBV11-2 and TRBJ2-5, with no clear D. The CDR3 has 13 amino acids. V was cut by 5 bases and J by 4 bases, with 11 bases left in between. Germline CDR1 is SGHAT and CDR2 is FQNNGV. CDR3 region: CASSLKLIETQYF. CDR3 nucleotide sequence: TGTGCCAGCAGCCTAAAATTGATAGAGACCCAGTACTTC.

This clonotype was seen more than once but under ten times. This rearrangement joins TRBV6-6 to TRBJ2-3, with 8 bases lining up with TRBD1. The CDR3 is 18 amino acids. V lost 0 bases and J lost 5; bases outside the gene matches: 13. Germline V gene data show CDR1 as MNHNY and CDR2 as SVGAGI (reference sequence). The CDR3 DNA sequence: TGTGCCAGCAGTTACTCGATCGGCTGGGCACAGGGGGGAGATACGCAGTATTTT. It is translated as CASSYSIGWAQGGDTQYF.

Ten or more counts support this clonotype. The genes are TRBV7-2 and TRBJ2-3; 11 nucleotides agree with TRBD2. CDR1 is SGHTA, CDR2 FQGNSA, per germline. The CDR3 length is 15 residues. Trimming cost V 4 bases and J 6 bases; bases outside gene matches: 6. In DNA, the CDR3 is TGTGCCAGCAGCTCGGCTAGCGGGAGGTGGGATACGCAGTATTTT. It translates to CASSSASGRWDTQYF.

This clonotype turned up a few times. The chain employs TRBV6-6 and TRBJ2-7; possibly TRBD2 for D (5 bases). This CDR3 comprises 13 residues. V was cut by 5 bases and J by 5 bases, with 13 bases left in between. Germline V CDR1 and CDR2: MNHNY, SVGAGI (reference sequence). The CDR3 region has the DNA TGTGCCAGCAGTGGTCAGCGGTCGAACGAGCAGTACGTC. Its translation: CASSGQRSNEQYV.

The chain carries TRBV19 and TRBJ2-1; TRBD2 matches at 7 bases. The CDR3 is made up of 16 amino acids. Germline lookup yields CDR1 LNHDA and CDR2 SQIVND (reference sequence). Trimming cost V 3 bases and J 4 bases; bases outside gene matches: 9. The CDR3 spells CASSMVAGLGYNEQFF. The CDR3 DNA is TGTGCCAGTAGTATGGTAGCGGGCTTGGGGTACAATGAGCAGTTCTTC.

The chain is built from TRBV11-2 and TRBJ2-3; 8 nucleotides match TRBD2. The V and J ends lost 4 bases and 5 bases, in that order; junction bases with no gene match: 5. This CDR3 contains 14 residues. The germline CDR1 and CDR2 sequences are SGHAT and FQNNGV. The CDR3 DNA is TGTGCCAGCAGCTATCGGCTAGCGGGAGATACGCAGTATTTT. This encodes CASSYRLAGDTQYF.